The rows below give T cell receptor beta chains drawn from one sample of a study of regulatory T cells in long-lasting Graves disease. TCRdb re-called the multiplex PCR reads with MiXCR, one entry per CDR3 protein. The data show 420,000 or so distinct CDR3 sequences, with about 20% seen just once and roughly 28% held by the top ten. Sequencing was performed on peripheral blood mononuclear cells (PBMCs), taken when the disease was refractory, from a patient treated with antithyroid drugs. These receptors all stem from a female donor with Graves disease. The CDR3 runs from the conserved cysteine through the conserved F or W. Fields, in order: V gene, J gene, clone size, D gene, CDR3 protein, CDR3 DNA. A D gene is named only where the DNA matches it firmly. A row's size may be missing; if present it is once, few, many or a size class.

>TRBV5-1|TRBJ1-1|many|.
CASSFRRGTEAFF
TGCGCCAGCAGCTTTCGGCGGGGAACTGAAGCTTTCTTT
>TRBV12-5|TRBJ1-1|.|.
CASGFSAGNTEAFF
TGTGCTAGTGGTTTCTCTGCAGGAAACACTGAAGCTTTCTTT
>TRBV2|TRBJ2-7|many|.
CASSTGWYEQYF
TGTGCCAGCAGTACAGGTTGGTACGAGCAGTACTTC
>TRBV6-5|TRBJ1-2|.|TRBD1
CASSYPDRGLDGYTF
TGTGCCAGCAGTTACCCCGACAGGGGATTAGATGGCTACACCTTC
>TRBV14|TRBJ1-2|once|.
CASSQVRVSYGYTF
TGTGCCAGCAGCCAAGTCCGGGTGAGCTATGGCTACACCTTC
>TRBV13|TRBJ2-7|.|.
CASSRAAGKTYEQYF
TGTGCCAGCAGCCGTGCTGCAGGGAAAACCTACGAGCAGTACTTC
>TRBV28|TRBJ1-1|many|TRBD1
CASSLTRGRTEAFF
TGTGCCAGCAGTTTAACGAGGGGGCGGACTGAAGCTTTCTTT
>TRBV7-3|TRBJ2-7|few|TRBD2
CASSRGLAGVREQYF
TGTGCCAGCAGCCGCGGACTAGCGGGAGTCCGGGAGCAGTACTTC
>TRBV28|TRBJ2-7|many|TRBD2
CASSIGTSGSYEQYF
TGTGCCAGCAGTATCGGGACTAGCGGCTCCTACGAGCAGTACTTC
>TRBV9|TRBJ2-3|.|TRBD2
CASSVAPLAGGTDTQYF
TGTGCCAGCAGCGTTGCCCCCTTAGCGGGAGGCACAGATACGCAGTATTTT
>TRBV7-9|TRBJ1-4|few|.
CASSYGRPNIRTGDEKLFF
TGTGCCAGCAGCTATGGTCGTCCTAACATTCGAACCGGGGACGAAAAACTGTTTTTT
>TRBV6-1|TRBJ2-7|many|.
CASTHRGGGFLYEQYF
TGTGCCAGCACCCATCGGGGAGGGGGATTCCTCTACGAGCAGTACTTC
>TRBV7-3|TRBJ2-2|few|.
CASSLGGLTGELFF
TGTGCCAGCAGCTTGGGGGGGCTGACCGGGGAGCTGTTTTTT
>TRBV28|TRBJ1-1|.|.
CASSLTRAQTEAFF
TGTGCCAGCAGTTTAACCAGAGCCCAAACTGAAGCTTTCTTT
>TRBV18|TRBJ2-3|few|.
CASSPVKEASTDTQYF
TGTGCCAGCTCACCAGTAAAGGAAGCGAGCACAGATACGCAGTATTTT
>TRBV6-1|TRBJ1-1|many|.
CASRSFNTEAFF
TGTGCCAGCCGCAGTTTCAACACTGAAGCTTTCTTT
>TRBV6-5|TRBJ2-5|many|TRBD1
CASSYGTEQETQYF
TGTGCCAGCAGTTACGGGACAGAGCAAGAGACCCAGTACTTC
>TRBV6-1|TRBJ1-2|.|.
CASSEVRISYGYTF
TGTGCCAGCAGTGAAGTAAGGATCAGCTATGGCTACACCTTC
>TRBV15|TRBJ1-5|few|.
CATSSLGQPDRDSNQPQHF
TGTGCCACCAGCAGTCTCGGACAGCCAGATAGGGATAGCAATCAGCCCCAGCATTTT
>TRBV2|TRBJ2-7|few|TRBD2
CASSVGGGLYEQYF
TGTGCCAGCAGTGTCGGGGGGGGCCTCTACGAGCAGTACTTC
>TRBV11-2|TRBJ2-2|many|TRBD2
CASSVSGRANTGELFF
TGTGCCAGCAGCGTCAGCGGGAGAGCGAACACCGGGGAGCTGTTTTTT
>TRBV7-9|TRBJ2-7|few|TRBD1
CASSQQPRDRVRLKQYF
TGTGCCAGCAGCCAACAGCCCCGGGACAGGGTCCGGTTGAAGCAGTACTTC
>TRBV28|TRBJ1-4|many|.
CASSLPPGRSSIEKLFF
TGTGCCAGCAGTTTACCTCCGGGGAGGAGCTCGATTGAAAAACTGTTTTTT
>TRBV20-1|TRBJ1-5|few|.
CSARDNHKSASQPQHF
TGCAGTGCTAGAGATAATCACAAATCTGCCAGTCAGCCCCAGCATTTT
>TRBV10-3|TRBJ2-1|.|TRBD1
CAISVGDSSYNEQFF
TGTGCCATCAGTGTAGGGGACAGCTCCTACAATGAGCAGTTCTTC
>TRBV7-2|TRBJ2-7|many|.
CASSLGRGRQSGQYF
TGTGCCAGCAGCTTAGGGCGGGGTAGGCAATCGGGGCAGTACTTC